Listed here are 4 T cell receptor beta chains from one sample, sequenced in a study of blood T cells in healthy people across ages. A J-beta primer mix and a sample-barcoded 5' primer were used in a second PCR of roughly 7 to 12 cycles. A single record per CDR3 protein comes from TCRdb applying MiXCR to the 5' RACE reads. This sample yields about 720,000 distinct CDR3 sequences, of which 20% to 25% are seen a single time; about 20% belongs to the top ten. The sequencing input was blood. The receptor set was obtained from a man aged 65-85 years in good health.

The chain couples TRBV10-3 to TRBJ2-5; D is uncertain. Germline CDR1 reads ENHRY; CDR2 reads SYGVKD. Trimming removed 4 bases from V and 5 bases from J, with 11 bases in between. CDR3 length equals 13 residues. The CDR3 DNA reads TGTGCCATCAGTGTTCAGGTCCACGAGACCCAGTACTTC. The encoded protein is CAISVQVHETQYF.

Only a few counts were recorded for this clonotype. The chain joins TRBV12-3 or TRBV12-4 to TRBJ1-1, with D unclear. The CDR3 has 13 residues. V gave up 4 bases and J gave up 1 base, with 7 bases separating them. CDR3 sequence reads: CASSSFRNTEAFF. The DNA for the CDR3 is TGTGCCAGCAGTTCTTTCAGGAACACTGAAGCTTTCTTT.

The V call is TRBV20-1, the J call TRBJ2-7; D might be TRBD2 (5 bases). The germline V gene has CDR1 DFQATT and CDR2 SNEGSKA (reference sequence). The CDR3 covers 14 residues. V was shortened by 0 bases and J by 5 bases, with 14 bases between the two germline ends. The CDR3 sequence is CSARDRRTGNEQYF. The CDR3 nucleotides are TGCAGTGCTAGAGATCGGAGGACGGGGAACGAGCAGTACTTC.

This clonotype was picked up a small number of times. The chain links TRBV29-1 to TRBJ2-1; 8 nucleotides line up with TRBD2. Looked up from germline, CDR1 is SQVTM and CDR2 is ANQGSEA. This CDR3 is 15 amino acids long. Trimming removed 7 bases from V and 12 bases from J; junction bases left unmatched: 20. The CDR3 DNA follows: TGCAGCGATAGTCAACTAGCGGAAGGAAGTAGGGGGCAGTTCTTC. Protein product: CSDSQLAEGSRGQFF.